This entry features one TCR beta chain sequence. Authors' processing steps: Amplification of reference gene primers provided the estimated nucleated cell counts. Assay: immunoSEQ multiplex PCR; the TCRdb copy retains only in-frame clones and omits some. V, J and clone size reflect that table, while D and trimming were determined from the DNA. The sample consists of around 200,000 clones, 84% of them appearing once. These data belong to a study of blood T cell repertoires in COVID-19. Study overall: The United States, Italy and Spain supplied acute and convalescent COVID-19 samples. The analysed material was cDNA or gDNA that came from T cells, B-cell-depleted T cells, or PBMCs.

This CDR3 comprises 14 residues. The receptor's source is a man aged 25-45 years with active or convalescent COVID-19. The V and J genes are TRBV21-1 and TRBJ2-5; whether TRBD2, the table's D call, matches the DNA was not checked. TRBV21-1 is an annotated pseudogene. Sequenced material: peripheral blood. The CDR3 loop reads CASSTRRGQETQYF. DNA of the CDR3: TGTGCCAGCAGCACCCGGAGGGGTCAAGAGACCCAGTACTTC.